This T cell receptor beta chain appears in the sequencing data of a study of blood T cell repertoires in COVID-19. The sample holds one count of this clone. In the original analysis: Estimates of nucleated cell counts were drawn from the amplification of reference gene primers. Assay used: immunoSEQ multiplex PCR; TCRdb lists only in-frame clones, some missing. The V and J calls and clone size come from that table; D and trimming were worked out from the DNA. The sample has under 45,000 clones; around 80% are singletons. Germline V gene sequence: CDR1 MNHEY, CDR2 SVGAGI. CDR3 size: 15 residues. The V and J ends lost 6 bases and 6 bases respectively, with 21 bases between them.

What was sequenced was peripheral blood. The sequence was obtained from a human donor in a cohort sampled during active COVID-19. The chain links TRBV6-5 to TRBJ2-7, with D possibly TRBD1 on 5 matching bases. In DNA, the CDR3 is TGTGCCAGCAGACACGGATCGTCAGGGTCATTCGAGCAGTACTTC. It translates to CASRHGSSGSFEQYF.